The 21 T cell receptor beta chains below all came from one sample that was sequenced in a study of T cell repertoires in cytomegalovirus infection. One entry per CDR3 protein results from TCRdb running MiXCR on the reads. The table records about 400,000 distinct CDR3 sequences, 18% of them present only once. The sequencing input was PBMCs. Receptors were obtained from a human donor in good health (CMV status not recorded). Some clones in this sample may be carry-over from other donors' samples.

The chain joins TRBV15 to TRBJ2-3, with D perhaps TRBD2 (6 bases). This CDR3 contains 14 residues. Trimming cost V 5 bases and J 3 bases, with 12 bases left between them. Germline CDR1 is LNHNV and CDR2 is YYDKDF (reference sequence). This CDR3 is CATSPYGGTDTQYF. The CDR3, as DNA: TGTGCCACCAGCCCCTATGGGGGGACAGATACGCAGTATTTT.

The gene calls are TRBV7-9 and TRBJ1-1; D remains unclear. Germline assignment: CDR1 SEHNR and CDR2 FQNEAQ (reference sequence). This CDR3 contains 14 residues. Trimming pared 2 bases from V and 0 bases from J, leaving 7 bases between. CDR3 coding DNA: TGTGCCAGCAGCTTAATATCGATGAACACTGAAGCTTTCTTT. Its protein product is CASSLISMNTEAFF. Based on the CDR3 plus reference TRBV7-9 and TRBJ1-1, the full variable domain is DTGVSQNPRHKITKRGQNVTFRCDPISEHNRLYWYRQTLGQGPEFLTYFQNEAQLEKSRLLSDRFSAERPKGSFSTLEIQRTEQGDSAMYLCASSLISMNTEAFFGQGTRLTVV.

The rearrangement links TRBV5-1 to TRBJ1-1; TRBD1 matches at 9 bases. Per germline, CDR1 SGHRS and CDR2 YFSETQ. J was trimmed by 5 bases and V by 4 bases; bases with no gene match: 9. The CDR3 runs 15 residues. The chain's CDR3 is CASSRGQGGGTEAFF. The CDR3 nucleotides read TGCGCCAGCAGCAGGGGACAGGGCGGGGGGACTGAAGCTTTCTTT.

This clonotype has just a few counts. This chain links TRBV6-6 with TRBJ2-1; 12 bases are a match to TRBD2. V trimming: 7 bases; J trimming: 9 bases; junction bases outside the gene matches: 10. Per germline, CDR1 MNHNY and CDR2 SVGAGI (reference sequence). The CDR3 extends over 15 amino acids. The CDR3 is CASTMGILAGGEQFF. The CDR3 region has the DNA TGTGCCAGCACCATGGGGATACTAGCGGGAGGTGAGCAGTTCTTC.

The CDR3 DNA follows: TGTGCCAGCAAGAGACTAGCGGGAAACAATGAGCAGTTCTTC. Its translation is CASKRLAGNNEQFF. The rearrangement joins TRBV7-9 to TRBJ2-1; 11 bases align to TRBD2. J was trimmed by 5 bases and V by 7 bases; bases with no gene match: 4. The CDR3 loop spans 14 amino acids. Germline V gene data show CDR1 as SEHNR and CDR2 as FQNEAQ (reference sequence).

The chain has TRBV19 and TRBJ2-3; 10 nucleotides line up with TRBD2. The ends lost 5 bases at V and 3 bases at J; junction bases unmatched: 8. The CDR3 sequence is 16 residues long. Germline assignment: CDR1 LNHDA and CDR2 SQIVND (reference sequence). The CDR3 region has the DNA TGTGCCAGTAGTCCTCTAGCGGGAGAAGTGACAGATACGCAGTATTTT. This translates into CASSPLAGEVTDTQYF.

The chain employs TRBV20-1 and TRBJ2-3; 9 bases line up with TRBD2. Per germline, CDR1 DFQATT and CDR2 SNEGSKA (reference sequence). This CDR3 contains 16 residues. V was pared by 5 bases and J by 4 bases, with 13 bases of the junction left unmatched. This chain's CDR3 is CSAATSLAGKADTQYF. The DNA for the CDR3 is TGCAGTGCTGCGACTAGCCTAGCGGGGAAGGCAGATACGCAGTATTTT.

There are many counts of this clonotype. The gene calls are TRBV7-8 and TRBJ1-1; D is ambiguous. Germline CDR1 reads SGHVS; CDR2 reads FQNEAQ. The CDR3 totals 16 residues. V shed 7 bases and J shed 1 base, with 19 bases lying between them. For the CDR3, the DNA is TGTGCCAGCAACCAATACGGACCGGAGAGGAACACTGAAGCTTTCTTT. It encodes CASNQYGPERNTEAFF.

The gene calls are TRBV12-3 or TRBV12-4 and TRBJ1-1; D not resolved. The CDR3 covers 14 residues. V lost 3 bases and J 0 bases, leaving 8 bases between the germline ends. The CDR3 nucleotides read TGTGCCAGCAGTTTTGCTTCCATGAACACTGAAGCTTTCTTT. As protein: CASSFASMNTEAFF.

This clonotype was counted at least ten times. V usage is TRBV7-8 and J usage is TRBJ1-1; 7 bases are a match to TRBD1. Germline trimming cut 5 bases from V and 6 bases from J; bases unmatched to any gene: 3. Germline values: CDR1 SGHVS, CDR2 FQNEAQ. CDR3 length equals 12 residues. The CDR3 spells CASSLTGAEAFF. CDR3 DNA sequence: TGTGCCAGCAGCCTAACAGGGGCTGAAGCTTTCTTT. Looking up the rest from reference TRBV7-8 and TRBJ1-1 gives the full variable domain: GAGVSQSPRYKVAKRGQDVALRCDPISGHVSLFWYQQALGQGPEFLTYFQNEAQLDKSGLPSDRFFAERPEGSVSTLKIQRTQQEDSAVYLCASSLTGAEAFFGQGTRLTVV.

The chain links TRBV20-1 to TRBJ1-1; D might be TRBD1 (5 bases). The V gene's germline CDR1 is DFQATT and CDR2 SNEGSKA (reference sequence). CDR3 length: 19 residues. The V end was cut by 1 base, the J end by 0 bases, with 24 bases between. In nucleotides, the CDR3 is TGCAGTGCTAGAGGAAGGCGCGTAACCAGGGATGTAGTGAACACTGAAGCTTTCTTT. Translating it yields CSARGRRVTRDVVNTEAFF.

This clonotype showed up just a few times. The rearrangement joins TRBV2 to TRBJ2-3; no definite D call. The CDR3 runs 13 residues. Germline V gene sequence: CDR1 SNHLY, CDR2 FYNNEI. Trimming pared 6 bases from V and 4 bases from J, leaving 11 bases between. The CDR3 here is CASRTGLPDTQYF. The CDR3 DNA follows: TGTGCCAGCAGGACGGGCCTCCCAGATACGCAGTATTTT.

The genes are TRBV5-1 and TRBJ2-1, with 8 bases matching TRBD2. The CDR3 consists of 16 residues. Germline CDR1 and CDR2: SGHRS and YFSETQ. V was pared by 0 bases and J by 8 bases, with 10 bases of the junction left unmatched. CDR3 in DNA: TGCGCCAGCAGCTTGGGATCAGCGGGAGTGGGCGATGAGCAGTTCTTC. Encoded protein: CASSLGSAGVGDEQFF.

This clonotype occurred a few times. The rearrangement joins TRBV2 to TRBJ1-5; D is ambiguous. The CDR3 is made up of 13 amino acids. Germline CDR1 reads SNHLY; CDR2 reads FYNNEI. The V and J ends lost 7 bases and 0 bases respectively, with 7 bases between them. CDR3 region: CASTLYSNQPQHF. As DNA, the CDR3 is TGTGCCAGCACTCTTTATAGCAATCAGCCCCAGCATTTT.

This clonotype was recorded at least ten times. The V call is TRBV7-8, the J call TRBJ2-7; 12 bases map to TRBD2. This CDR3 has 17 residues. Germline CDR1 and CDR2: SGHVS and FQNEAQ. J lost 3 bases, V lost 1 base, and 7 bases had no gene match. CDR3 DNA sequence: TGTGCCAGCAGCTTAGACCCGCCGGGACTAGCGGGCTACGAGCAGTACTTC. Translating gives CASSLDPPGLAGYEQYF.

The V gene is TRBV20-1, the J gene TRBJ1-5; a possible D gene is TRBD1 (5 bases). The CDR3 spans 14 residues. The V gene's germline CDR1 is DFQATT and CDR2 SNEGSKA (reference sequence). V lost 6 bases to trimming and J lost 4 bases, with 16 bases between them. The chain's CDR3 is CSATKTALNQPQHF. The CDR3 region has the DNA TGCAGTGCCACCAAGACAGCTCTAAATCAGCCCCAGCATTTT.

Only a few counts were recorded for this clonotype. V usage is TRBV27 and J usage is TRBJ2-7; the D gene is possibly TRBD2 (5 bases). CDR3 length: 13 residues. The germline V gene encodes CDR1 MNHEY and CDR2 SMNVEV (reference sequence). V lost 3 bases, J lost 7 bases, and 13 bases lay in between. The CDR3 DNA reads TGTGCCAGCAGTTTTGGGGAATCGGGGGAGCAGTACTTC. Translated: CASSFGESGEQYF.

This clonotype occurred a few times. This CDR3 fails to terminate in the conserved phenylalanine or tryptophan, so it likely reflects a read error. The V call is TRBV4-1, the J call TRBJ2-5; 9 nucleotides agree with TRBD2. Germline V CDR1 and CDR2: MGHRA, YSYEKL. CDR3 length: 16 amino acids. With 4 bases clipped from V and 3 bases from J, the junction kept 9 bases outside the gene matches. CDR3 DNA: TGCGCCAGCAGCCCTCAGGGTGCGGGGGGGAAAGAGACCCAGTACTTA. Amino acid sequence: CASSPQGAGGKETQYL.

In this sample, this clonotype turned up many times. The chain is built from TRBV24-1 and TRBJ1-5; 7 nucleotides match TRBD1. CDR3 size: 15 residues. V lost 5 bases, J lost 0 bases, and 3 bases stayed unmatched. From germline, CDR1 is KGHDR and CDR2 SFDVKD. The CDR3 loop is CATSAGQYSNQPQHF. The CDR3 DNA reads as TGTGCCACCAGTGCGGGACAGTATAGCAATCAGCCCCAGCATTTT.

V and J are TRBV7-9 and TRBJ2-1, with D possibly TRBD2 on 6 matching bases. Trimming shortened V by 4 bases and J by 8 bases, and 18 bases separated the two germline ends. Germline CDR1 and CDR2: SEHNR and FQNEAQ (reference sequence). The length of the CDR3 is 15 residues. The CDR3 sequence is CASSSPRGTFDEQFF. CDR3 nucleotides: TGTGCCAGCAGCTCCCCCCGGGGGACGTTCGATGAGCAGTTCTTC.

The CDR3 loop reads CSVNRASGGDEIGDEQFF. CDR3 bases: TGCAGTGTTAACAGGGCTAGCGGGGGGGATGAGATTGGCGATGAGCAGTTCTTC. This chain joins TRBV20-1 and TRBJ2-1; 12 bases map to TRBD2. With 7 bases clipped from V and 8 bases from J, the junction kept 21 bases outside the gene matches. CDR3 length: 18 residues. From germline, CDR1 is DFQATT and CDR2 SNEGSKA (reference sequence).